This T cell receptor beta chain was profiled in a study of cytomegalovirus exposure and HLA in healthy donors. Study-level findings and limits: Immune exposure information comprised only CMV serostatus.

There are 13 residues in the CDR3. Germline V CDR1 and CDR2: SGHVS, FQNEAQ. Amplification used 60 Vbeta primers and 13 Jbeta primers. Sequencing used immunoSEQ multiplex PCR; TCRdb keeps in-frame clones, though not all of them. This table holds approximately 77,000 clones, approximately 75% found once. Concerning this clone itself: Its matching antigen is unknown.

This TCR was sampled from a woman between 40 and 55 years old in good health and CMV-seronegative. This chain links TRBV7-8 with TRBJ1-5; TRBD1 aligns across 7 bases. Input material: PBMCs. Here the CDR3 DNA reads TGTGCTAGCCGGACAGGAAGCAATCAGCCCCAGCATTTT. As protein: CASRTGSNQPQHF.